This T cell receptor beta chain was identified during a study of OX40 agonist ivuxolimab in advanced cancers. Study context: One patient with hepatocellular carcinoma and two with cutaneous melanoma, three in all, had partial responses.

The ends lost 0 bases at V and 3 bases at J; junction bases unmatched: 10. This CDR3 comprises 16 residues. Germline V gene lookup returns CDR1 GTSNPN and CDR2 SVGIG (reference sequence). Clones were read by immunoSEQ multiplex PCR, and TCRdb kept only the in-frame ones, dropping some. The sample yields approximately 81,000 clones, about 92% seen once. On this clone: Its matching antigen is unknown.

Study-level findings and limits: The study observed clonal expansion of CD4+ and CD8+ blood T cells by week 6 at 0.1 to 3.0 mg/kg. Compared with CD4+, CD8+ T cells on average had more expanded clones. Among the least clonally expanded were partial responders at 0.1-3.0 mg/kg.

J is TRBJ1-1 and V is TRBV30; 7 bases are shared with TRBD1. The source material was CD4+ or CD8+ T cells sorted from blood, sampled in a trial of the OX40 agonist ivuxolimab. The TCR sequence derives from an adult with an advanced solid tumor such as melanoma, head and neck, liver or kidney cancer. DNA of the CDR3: TGTGCCTGGAGTGTACGGGCAGGGGGAACATACACTGAAGCTTTCTTT. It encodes CAWSVRAGGTYTEAFF.